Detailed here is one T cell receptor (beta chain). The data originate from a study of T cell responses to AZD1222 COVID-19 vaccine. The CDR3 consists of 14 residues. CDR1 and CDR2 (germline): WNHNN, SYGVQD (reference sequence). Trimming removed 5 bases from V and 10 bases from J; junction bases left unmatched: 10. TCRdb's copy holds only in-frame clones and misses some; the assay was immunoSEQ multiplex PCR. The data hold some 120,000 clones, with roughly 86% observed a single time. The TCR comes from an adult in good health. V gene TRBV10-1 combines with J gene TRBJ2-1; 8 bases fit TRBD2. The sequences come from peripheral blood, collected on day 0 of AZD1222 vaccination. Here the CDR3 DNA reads TGCGCCAGCAGTACCTTTGCGGGAGGCGGAGAGCAGTTCTTC. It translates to CASSTFAGGGEQFF.